This T cell receptor beta chain stems from a study of T cell repertoires in cytomegalovirus infection. TCRdb re-called the reads through MiXCR, storing one row per CDR3 protein. The sample contains approximately 500,000 distinct CDR3 sequences, about 33% of which appear only once. Per germline, CDR1 LGHNT and CDR2 FRNRAP. V lost 2 bases and J 4 bases, leaving 9 bases between the germline ends. The CDR3 contains 14 residues. As to this clonotype: What it binds is unknown. Here the CDR3 omits its conserved ending phenylalanine or tryptophan, so a read error is the likely source.

This receptor was obtained from a human donor in good health (CMV status not recorded). Some clones in this sample may be carry-over from other donors' samples. This specimen was cultured PBMCs, taken from culture after CMV antigen stimulation. This chain joins TRBV12-5 and TRBJ1-5; TRBD1 is a possible D gene (5 bases). Here the CDR3 reads CASGLLPGNQPQHL. The CDR3 DNA sequence: TGTGCTAGTGGTTTGCTCCCAGGGAATCAGCCCCAGCATCTT.